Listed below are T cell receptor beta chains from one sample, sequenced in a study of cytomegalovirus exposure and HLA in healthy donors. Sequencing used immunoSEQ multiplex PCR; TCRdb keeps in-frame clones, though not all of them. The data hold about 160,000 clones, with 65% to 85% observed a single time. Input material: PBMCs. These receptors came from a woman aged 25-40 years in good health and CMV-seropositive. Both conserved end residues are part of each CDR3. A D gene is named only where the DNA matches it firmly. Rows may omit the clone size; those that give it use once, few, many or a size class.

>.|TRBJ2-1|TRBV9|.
CASSVIQGSYNEQFF
TGTGCCAGCAGCGTAATACAGGGCTCCTACAATGAGCAGTTCTTC
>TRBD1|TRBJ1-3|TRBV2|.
CASRTGGSGNTIYF
TGTGCCAGCAGGACAGGGGGTTCTGGAAACACCATATATTTT
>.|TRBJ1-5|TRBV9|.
CASSAGRGGFYQPQHF
TGTGCCAGCAGCGCCGGTCGGGGGGGGTTCTATCAGCCCCAGCATTTT
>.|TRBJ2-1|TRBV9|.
CASSGGYHEQFF
TGTGCCAGCAGCGGGGGCTACCATGAGCAGTTCTTC
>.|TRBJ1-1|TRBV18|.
CASSPPLRRGLNTEAFF
TGTGCCAGCTCACCGCCTCTCCGGCGGGGACTGAACACTGAAGCTTTCTTT
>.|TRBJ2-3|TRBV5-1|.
CASNPMGHTDTQYF
TGCGCCAGCAACCCAATGGGGCACACAGATACGCAGTATTTT
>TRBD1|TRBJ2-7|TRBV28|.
CASRTGSYEQYF
TGTGCCAGCAGGACAGGGTCCTACGAGCAGTACTTC
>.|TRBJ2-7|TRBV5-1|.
CASSLGAGAGEQYF
TGCGCCAGCAGCTTGGGGGCGGGGGCTGGAGAGCAGTACTTC
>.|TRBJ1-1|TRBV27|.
CASSPHQGHTEAFF
TGTGCCAGCAGCCCCCATCAGGGGCACACTGAAGCTTTCTTT
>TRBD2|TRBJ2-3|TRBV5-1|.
CASSLGTSGGTDTQYF
TGCGCCAGCAGCTTGGGGACTAGCGGGGGCACAGATACGCAGTATTTT
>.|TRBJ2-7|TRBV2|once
CASSEGIRSPDEQYF
TGTGCCAGCAGTGAGGGCATCCGTTCCCCTGACGAGCAGTACTTC
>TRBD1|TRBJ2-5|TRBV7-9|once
CASSRTGAQETQYF
TGTGCCAGCAGCCGGACAGGGGCCCAAGAGACCCAGTACTTC
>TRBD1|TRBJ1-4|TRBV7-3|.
CASSRGPGSGEKLFF
TGTGCCAGCAGCAGGGGGCCAGGGTCAGGTGAAAAACTGTTTTTT
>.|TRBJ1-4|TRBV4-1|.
CASSQVAATNEKLFF
TGCGCCAGCAGCCAAGTGGCAGCAACTAATGAAAAACTGTTTTTT
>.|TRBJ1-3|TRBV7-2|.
CASSTQGSTGNTIYF
TGTGCCAGCAGCACACAGGGTTCTACTGGAAACACCATATATTTT
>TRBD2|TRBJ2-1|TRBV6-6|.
CALGLAGNNEQFF
TGTGCCCTCGGGCTAGCGGGCAACAATGAGCAGTTCTTC
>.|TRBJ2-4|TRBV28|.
CASSPLEGVAKNIQYF
TGTGCCAGCAGTCCCCTTGAAGGGGTAGCCAAAAACATTCAGTACTTC
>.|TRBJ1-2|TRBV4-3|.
CASSQDPRARVSGYTF
TGCGCCAGCAGCCAAGATCCCAGGGCCAGGGTTTCTGGCTACACCTTC
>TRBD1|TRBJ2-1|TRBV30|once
CAWTDLDRANEQFF
TGTGCCTGGACCGATTTGGACAGGGCCAATGAGCAGTTCTTC
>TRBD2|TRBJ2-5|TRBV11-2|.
CASSLDIAGGLQETQYF
TGTGCCAGCAGCTTAGATATAGCGGGGGGCCTTCAAGAGACCCAGTACTTC
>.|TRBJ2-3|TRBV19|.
CASMSRVHTDTQYF
TGTGCCAGTATGTCGCGTGTGCACACAGATACGCAGTATTTT
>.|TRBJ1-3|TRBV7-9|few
CASNQGLGNTIYF
TGTGCCAGCAACCAGGGTCTTGGAAACACCATATATTTT
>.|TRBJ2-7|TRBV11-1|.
CASSRGDRYYEQYF
TGTGCCAGCAGCCGCGGGGACAGATACTACGAGCAGTACTTC
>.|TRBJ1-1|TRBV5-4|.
CASSLAYGRVNTEAFF
TGTGCCAGCAGCTTGGCCTATGGCAGGGTCAACACTGAAGCTTTCTTT
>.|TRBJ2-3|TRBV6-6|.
CASSKTLPADTQYF
TGTGCCAGCAGTAAGACTTTACCGGCAGATACGCAGTATTTT
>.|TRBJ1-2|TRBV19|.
CASSRTQGTYTF
TGTGCCAGTAGTCGGACACAGGGTACCTACACCTTC
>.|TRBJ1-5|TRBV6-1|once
CASSEDRTHTNQPQHF
TGTGCCAGCAGTGAGGACAGAACCCACACAAATCAGCCCCAGCATTTT
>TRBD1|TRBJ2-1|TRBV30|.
CAWSGYRGRYNEQFF
TGTGCCTGGAGCGGTTACAGGGGGAGGTACAATGAGCAGTTCTTC
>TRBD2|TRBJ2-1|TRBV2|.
CASSTAGGINEQFF
TGTGCCAGCAGTACGGCGGGGGGGATCAATGAGCAGTTCTTC
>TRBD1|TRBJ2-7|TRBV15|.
CATSPRTGVHEQYF
TGTGCCACCAGCCCCCGGACAGGGGTTCACGAGCAGTACTTC
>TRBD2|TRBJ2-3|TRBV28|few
CASSFPTSGGAVDTQYF
TGTGCCAGCAGTTTCCCTACTAGCGGGGGGGCCGTAGATACGCAGTATTTT
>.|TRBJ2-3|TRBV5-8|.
CASSGRGHQTDTQYF
TGTGCCAGCAGTGGTAGGGGCCACCAAACAGATACGCAGTATTTT
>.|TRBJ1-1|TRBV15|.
CATSSARNTEAFF
TGTGCCACCAGCAGCGCCAGGAACACTGAAGCTTTCTTT
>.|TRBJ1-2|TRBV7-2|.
CASSLVAGDYGYTF
TGTGCCAGCAGCTTAGTGGCGGGGGATTATGGCTACACCTTC
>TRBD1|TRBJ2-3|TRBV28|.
CASSSGTGVDTQYF
TGTGCCAGCAGTTCCGGGACAGGGGTAGATACGCAGTATTTT
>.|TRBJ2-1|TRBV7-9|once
CASSLWAGIAYNEQFF
TGTGCCAGCAGCTTATGGGCGGGGATTGCCTACAATGAGCAGTTCTTC
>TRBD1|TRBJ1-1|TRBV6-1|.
CASSTGTVMNTEAFF
TGTGCCAGCAGTACCGGGACAGTGATGAACACTGAAGCTTTCTTT
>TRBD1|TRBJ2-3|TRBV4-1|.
CASSKGGQSTDTQYF
TGCGCCAGCAGCAAAGGGGGACAGTCCACAGATACGCAGTATTTT
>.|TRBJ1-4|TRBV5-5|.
CASSSPEASTNEKLFF
TGTGCCAGCAGCTCACCCGAGGCTTCAACTAATGAAAAACTGTTTTTT
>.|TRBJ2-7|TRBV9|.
CASSVAVGEGYEQYF
TGTGCCAGCAGCGTAGCTGTCGGGGAAGGATACGAGCAGTACTTC
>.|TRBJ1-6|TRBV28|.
CASSLAIYNSPLHF
TGTGCCAGCAGTTTAGCGATATATAATTCACCCCTCCACTTT
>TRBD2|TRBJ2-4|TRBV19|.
CASSIGAGGAKNIQYF
TGTGCCAGTAGTATTGGGGCGGGGGGGGCCAAAAACATTCAGTACTTC
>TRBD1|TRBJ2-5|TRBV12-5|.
CASGLVRTGENKETQYF
TGTGCTAGTGGTTTGGTAAGGACAGGGGAAAACAAAGAGACCCAGTACTTC
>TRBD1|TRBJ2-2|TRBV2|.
CASRGDRENTGELFF
TGTGCCAGCAGGGGGGACAGGGAGAACACCGGGGAGCTGTTTTTT
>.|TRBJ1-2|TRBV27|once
CASSFRAGANYGYTF
TGTGCCAGCAGTTTCAGGGCAGGCGCTAACTATGGCTACACCTTC
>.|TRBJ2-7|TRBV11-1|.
CASSPTLVTYEQYF
TGTGCCAGCAGCCCTACCCTGGTCACCTACGAGCAGTACTTC
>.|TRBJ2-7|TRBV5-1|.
CASSSQGGYTYEQYF
TGCGCCAGCAGCTCCCAGGGGGGATACACCTACGAGCAGTACTTC
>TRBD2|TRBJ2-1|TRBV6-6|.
CASSYKGLAGYNEQFF
TGTGCCAGCAGTTACAAGGGACTAGCGGGTTACAATGAGCAGTTCTTC
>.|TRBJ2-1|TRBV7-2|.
CASSLGFLMYNEQFF
TGTGCCAGCAGCTTAGGGTTCCTAATGTACAATGAGCAGTTCTTC
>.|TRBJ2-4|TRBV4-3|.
CASSQEPPGGTDIQYF
TGCGCCAGCAGCCAAGAACCGCCGGGGGGCACAGACATTCAGTACTTC
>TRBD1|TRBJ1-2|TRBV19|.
CASSTRTGGNYGYTF
TGTGCCAGTAGTACACGCACAGGGGGGAACTATGGCTACACCTTC
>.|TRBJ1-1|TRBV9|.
CASSRGGGNTEAFF
TGTGCCAGCAGCCGAGGGGGGGGGAACACTGAAGCTTTCTTT
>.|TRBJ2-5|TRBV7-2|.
CASTTSPGVETQYF
TGTGCCAGCACCACAAGTCCAGGGGTAGAGACCCAGTACTTC
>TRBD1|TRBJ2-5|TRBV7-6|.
CASSLLGAHWGTGQETQYF
TGTGCCAGCAGCTTATTAGGGGCCCACTGGGGGACAGGTCAAGAGACCCAGTACTTC
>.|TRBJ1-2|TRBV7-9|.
CASSFPSVKGYTF
TGTGCCAGCAGCTTTCCCAGCGTAAAGGGCTACACCTTC
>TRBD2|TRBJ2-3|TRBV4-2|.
CASSQGTSADTQYF
TGTGCCAGCAGCCAAGGGACTAGCGCAGATACGCAGTATTTT